This T cell receptor beta chain was recorded in a study of T-cell reconstitution after alpha-beta-depleted transplantation in children. Study-wide results and caveats: Certain patients had high TCRbeta diversity at day 60, and it came from recipient T cells and thymic progenitors that survived. At the one-year point after transplant, T-cell counts and TCRbeta diversity were found to come mostly from T cells that had been newly produced. It was reported that alpha-beta T cells came from several hundred expanded graft clones (about two months after transplant).

J gave up 6 bases and V 0 bases, and 4 bases lay outside the gene matches. From germline, CDR1 is MNHEY and CDR2 SMNVEV (reference sequence). This CDR3 region has 15 residues. As it was prepared, the TCRbeta library received unique molecular identifiers. One entry per CDR3 protein, called by TCRdb with MiXCR from the PCR reads. This table holds 480,000 or so distinct CDR3 sequences, roughly a tenth found once. Details on this clonotype: Antigen specificity is unknown.

The source is a child aged 2 to 10 with inherited bone marrow failure, due to receive a stem cell transplant. The starting material was PBMCs, obtained before TCRalphabeta/CD19-depleted stem cell transplant. The chain has TRBV27 and TRBJ2-7; 11 positions match TRBD2. The CDR3 DNA reads TGTGCCAGCAGTTTATCCCGGACTAGCGGGTCCGAGCAGTACTTC. Protein product: CASSLSRTSGSEQYF.